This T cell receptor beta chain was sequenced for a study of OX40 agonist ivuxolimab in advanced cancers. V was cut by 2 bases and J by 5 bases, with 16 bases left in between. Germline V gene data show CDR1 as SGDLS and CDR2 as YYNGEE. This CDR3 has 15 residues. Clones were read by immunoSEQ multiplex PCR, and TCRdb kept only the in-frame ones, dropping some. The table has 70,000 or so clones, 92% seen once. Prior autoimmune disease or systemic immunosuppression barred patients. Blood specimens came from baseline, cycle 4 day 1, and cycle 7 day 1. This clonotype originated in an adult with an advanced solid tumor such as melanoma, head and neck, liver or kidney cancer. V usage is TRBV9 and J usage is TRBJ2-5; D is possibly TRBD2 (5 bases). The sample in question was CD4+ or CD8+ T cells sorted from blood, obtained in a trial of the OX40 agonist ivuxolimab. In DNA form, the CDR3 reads TGTGCCAGCAGCGTCGTGGGTGCGCAGCGGGAGACCCAGTACTTC. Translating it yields CASSVVGAQRETQYF.